A single sample is the source of the 5 T cell receptor beta chains below, sequenced in a study of Graves' ophthalmopathy and Graves' hyperthyroidism. Using RNA transcripts, the TCR beta CDR3 regions were amplified. After a first-round RT-PCR with HTBI primers, a second-round multiplex PCR was run. TCRdb recomputed calls from the multiplex PCR reads with MiXCR, one row per CDR3 protein. The sample has 300,000 to 350,000 distinct CDR3 sequences, about 17% seen once. The source material was peripheral blood. Receptors originate from an adult man with Graves' ophthalmopathy.

In its sample, this clonotype was seen many times. This chain uses TRBV30 with TRBJ2-7; TRBD2 matches 8 bases. The CDR3 consists of 13 residues. With 4 bases clipped from V and 5 bases from J, the junction kept 7 bases outside the gene matches. CDR1 and CDR2 (germline): GTSNPN, SVGIG (reference sequence). CDR3 loop: CAWNMAGGDEQYF. CDR3 nucleotides: TGTGCCTGGAACATGGCGGGAGGTGACGAGCAGTACTTC.

This clonotype was recorded at least ten times. V and J are TRBV4-1 and TRBJ2-5, with D tentatively TRBD1 (6 bases). The germline V gene encodes CDR1 MGHRA and CDR2 YSYEKL. The CDR3 runs 15 residues. The V end was cut by 0 bases, the J end by 10 bases, with 18 bases between. The DNA for the CDR3 is TGCGCCAGCAGCCAAGAGGGGGCACTCCAATGGGACCAGTACTTC. Translation: CASSQEGALQWDQYF.

The table lists this clonotype with many counts. The rearrangement uses TRBV27 and TRBJ2-2; D may be TRBD1 or TRBD2 (6 bases each). From germline, CDR1 is MNHEY and CDR2 SMNVEV (reference sequence). The CDR3 runs 17 residues. V was pared by 8 bases and J by 5 bases, with 24 bases between. The CDR3 DNA reads TGTGCCAGCGCCTTTGGGGGCAGGGGACTTACTACCGGGGAGCTGTTTTTT. Translation gives CASAFGGRGLTTGELFF.

In its sample, this clonotype was seen many times. V usage is TRBV29-1 and J usage is TRBJ2-7; 8 bases align to TRBD1. J lost 0 bases, V lost 3 bases, and 4 bases had no gene match. The CDR3 covers 14 residues. The germline V gene has CDR1 SQVTM and CDR2 ANQGSEA. For the CDR3, the DNA is TGCAGCGTTGATTTCGGACAGGGCTCCTACGAGCAGTACTTC. Protein sequence: CSVDFGQGSYEQYF.

This clonotype was seen many times. The chain links TRBV30 to TRBJ2-2, with D perhaps matching TRBD2 (6 bases). The V gene's germline CDR1 is GTSNPN and CDR2 SVGIG (reference sequence). The CDR3 length is 12 residues. V lost 8 bases and J lost 6, with 13 bases in between. The CDR3 here is CAGRGESGELFF. The CDR3 DNA sequence: TGTGCCGGCCGCGGGGAGTCCGGGGAGCTGTTTTTT.